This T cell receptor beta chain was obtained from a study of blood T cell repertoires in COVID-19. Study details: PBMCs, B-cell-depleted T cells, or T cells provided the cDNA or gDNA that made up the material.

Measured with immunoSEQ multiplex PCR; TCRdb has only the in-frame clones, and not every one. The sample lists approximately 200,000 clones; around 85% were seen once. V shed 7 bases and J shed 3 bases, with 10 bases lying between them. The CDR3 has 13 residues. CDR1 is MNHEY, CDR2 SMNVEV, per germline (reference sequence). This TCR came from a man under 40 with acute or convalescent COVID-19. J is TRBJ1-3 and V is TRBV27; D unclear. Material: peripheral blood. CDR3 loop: CASKSGYGNTIYF. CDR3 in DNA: TGTGCCAGCAAATCGGGTTATGGAAACACCATATATTTT.